Below are 14 T cell receptor beta chains sequenced from a single sample in a study of blood T cell repertoires in COVID-19. Produced via immunoSEQ multiplex PCR; TCRdb's table is partial and in-frame only. The sample has 350,000 to 400,000 clones, 70% to 90% seen once. Sequencing was carried out using PBMCs or T cells enriched from blood (not recorded which). These receptors were collected from a man between 35 and 55 years old in a cohort exposed to, infected with or recovered from COVID-19 (not recorded which).

The chain links TRBV5-1 to TRBJ2-2; 7 bases are a match to TRBD2. CDR1 is SGHRS, CDR2 YFSETQ, per germline. The CDR3 totals 18 residues. With 4 bases clipped from V and 5 bases from J, the junction kept 17 bases outside the gene matches. DNA of the CDR3: TGCGCCAGCAGCACTCAGCGGGACTCGGGAGTTGTTACCGGGGAGCTGTTTTTT. Residues: CASSTQRDSGVVTGELFF. Together with reference TRBV5-1 and TRBJ2-2, the CDR3 gives the full variable domain: KAGVTQTPRYLIKTRGQQVTLSCSPISGHRSVSWYQQTPGQGLQFLFEYFSETQRNKGNFPGRFSGRQFSNSRSEMNVSTLELGDSALYLCASSTQRDSGVVTGELFFGEGSRLTVL.

Only one count was recorded for this clone. The CDR3 loop is CASSLRGLAKNIQYF. The CDR3 DNA follows: TGTGCCAGCAGCTTGAGGGGGCTCGCCAAAAACATTCAGTACTTC. The rearrangement joins TRBV5-6 to TRBJ2-4; 7 positions agree with TRBD1. The germline V gene encodes CDR1 SGHDT and CDR2 YYEEEE. V shed 1 base and J 1 base; nucleotides not matched to a gene: 2. The CDR3 covers 15 residues.

The chain employs TRBV18 and TRBJ2-1; 11 bases are shared with TRBD2. The germline V gene has CDR1 KGHSH and CDR2 LQKENI. V shed 0 bases, J shed 9 bases, and the junction held 4 bases outside the gene matches. CDR3 size: 15 residues. CDR3 loop: CASSPPGTSGSEQFF. CDR3 DNA: TGTGCCAGCTCACCACCCGGGACTAGCGGATCTGAGCAGTTCTTC.

The genes are TRBV7-6 and TRBJ2-1; the D gene is possibly TRBD1 (6 bases). The CDR3 loop spans 15 amino acids. Trimming took 2 bases from V and 9 from J, leaving 17 bases between them. CDR1 SGHVS and CDR2 FNYEAQ come from the germline V gene. This CDR3 is CASSLLGQRGGEQFF. The CDR3 DNA is TGTGCCAGCAGCTTACTAGGACAGCGTGGCGGTGAGCAGTTCTTC.

This chain connects TRBV18 to TRBJ2-3, with 9 bases fitting TRBD2. Germline-derived CDR1 and CDR2 are KGHSH and LQKENI. The trim removed 3 bases at V and 5 bases at J, leaving 12 bases unmatched. There are 17 residues in the CDR3. CDR3 nucleotide sequence: TGTGCCAGCTCACCCCCGAATCTAGCGGGGAAGGTAGATACGCAGTATTTT. Translating gives CASSPPNLAGKVDTQYF.

V is TRBV5-1 and J is TRBJ1-1; D ambiguous. V lost 2 bases and J lost 1, with 9 bases in between. The CDR3 sequence is 14 residues long. Germline V lookup: CDR1 SGHRS, CDR2 YFSETQ. The CDR3 bases are TGCGCCAGCAGCTTTCAGACGGGGAACACTGAAGCTTTCTTT. Amino acid sequence: CASSFQTGNTEAFF.

The gene calls are TRBV27 and TRBJ1-1, with D perhaps matching TRBD1 (6 bases). The V end lost 6 bases, the J end lost 3 bases, and 17 bases lay between the germline ends. The CDR3 consists of 15 residues. The germline V gene has CDR1 MNHEY and CDR2 SMNVEV (reference sequence). The CDR3 reads CASRSNRARDTEAFF. In DNA form, the CDR3 reads TGTGCCAGCAGGTCTAACAGGGCACGGGACACTGAAGCTTTCTTT.

The chain is built from TRBV27 and TRBJ2-2, with TRBD2 identical over 7 bases. Germline CDR1 and CDR2: MNHEY and SMNVEV (reference sequence). CDR3 length: 16 amino acids. V lost 0 bases and J lost 7; bases outside the gene matches: 8. The CDR3 nucleotides read TGTGCCAGCAGTTTATCCCCGTGGGGGGGTGACGGGGAGCTGTTTTTT. Translated, it gives CASSLSPWGGDGELFF.

The chain employs TRBV5-1 and TRBJ2-3; TRBD2 aligns across 8 bases. The germline V gene encodes CDR1 SGHRS and CDR2 YFSETQ. The junction had 17 bases not matched to a gene; V was cut back by 4 bases and J by 4 bases. This CDR3 is 18 amino acids long. CDR3 sequence: CASSPSVVPPGGADTQYF. Here the CDR3 DNA reads TGCGCCAGCAGCCCCTCCGTGGTCCCTCCGGGAGGGGCAGATACGCAGTATTTT.

This clone was observed a single time. The chain employs TRBV6-5 and TRBJ2-2; 7 bases fit TRBD1. There are 15 residues in the CDR3. Germline CDR1 is MNHEY and CDR2 is SVGAGI. The junction had 4 bases not matched to a gene; V was cut back by 2 bases and J by 4 bases. In DNA, the CDR3 is TGTGCCAGCAGTTACCAACAGGGGTTCACCGGGGAGCTGTTTTTT. Translation: CASSYQQGFTGELFF.

This sequence joins TRBV28 and TRBJ1-5, with a possible D match to TRBD1 (5 bases). The CDR3 runs 15 residues. V lost 7 bases and J 9 bases, leaving 22 bases between the germline ends. Germline V lookup: CDR1 MDHEN, CDR2 SYDVKM. CDR3 DNA sequence: TGTGCCAGCAAAAAGAGGGGCCTCGGAGGGCGGCCCCAGCATTTT. Protein sequence: CASKKRGLGGRPQHF.

The V call is TRBV9, the J call TRBJ1-2; D perhaps matches TRBD1 (6 bases). Germline V CDR1 and CDR2: SGDLS, YYNGEE. The V gene lost 4 bases and the J gene lost 4 bases, with 20 bases spanning the gap. The CDR3 has 16 residues. The CDR3 here is CASSPLNRAPGYGYTF. The CDR3 DNA reads as TGTGCCAGCAGCCCCTTGAACAGGGCTCCTGGCTATGGCTACACCTTC.

The V call is TRBV14, the J call TRBJ1-1; 7 positions agree with TRBD1. V shed 4 bases, J shed 7 bases, and the junction held 12 bases outside the gene matches. The CDR3 is 15 residues long. Per germline, CDR1 SGHDN and CDR2 FVKESK. CDR3: CASSPRTGDFYEAFF. The CDR3 bases are TGTGCCAGCAGCCCGCGGACAGGTGATTTTTATGAAGCTTTCTTT.

The V and J genes are TRBV28 and TRBJ2-1, with 8 positions matching TRBD1. The V gene's germline CDR1 is MDHEN and CDR2 SYDVKM. Germline trimming cut 2 bases from V and 4 bases from J; bases unmatched to any gene: 4. The CDR3 consists of 15 residues. The CDR3 coding sequence is TGTGCCAGCAGTTTACCAGGGGGCCCATACAATGAGCAGTTCTTC. This sequence encodes CASSLPGGPYNEQFF.